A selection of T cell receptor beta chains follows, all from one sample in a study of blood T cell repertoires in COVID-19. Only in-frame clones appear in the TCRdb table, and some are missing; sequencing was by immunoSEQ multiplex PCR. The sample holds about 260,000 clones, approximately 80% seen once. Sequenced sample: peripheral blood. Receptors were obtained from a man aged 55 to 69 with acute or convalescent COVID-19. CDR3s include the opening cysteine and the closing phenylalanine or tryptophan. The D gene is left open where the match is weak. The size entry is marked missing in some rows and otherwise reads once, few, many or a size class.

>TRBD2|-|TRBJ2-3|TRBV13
TGTGCCAGCAGCCCCCGGACTAGCGGGGGGGATACGCAGTATTTT
CASSPRTSGGDTQYF
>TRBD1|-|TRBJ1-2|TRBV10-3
TGTGCCATCAGTACCGACAGGGGTGGTGGCTACACCTTC
CAISTDRGGGYTF
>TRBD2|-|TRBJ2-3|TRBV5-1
TGCGCCAGCAGCTTGGCCGGTAGCGGGGGCCCAGATACGCAGTATTTT
CASSLAGSGGPDTQYF
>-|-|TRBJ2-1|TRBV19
TGTGCCAGTAGTACACAGGTAACCGAGCAGTTCTTC
CASSTQVTEQFF
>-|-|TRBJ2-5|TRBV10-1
TGCGCCAGCAGCGAAACTATGGTCCAAGAGACCCAGTACTTC
CASSETMVQETQYF
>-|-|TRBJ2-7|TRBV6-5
TGTGCCAGCAGATTTTGGACAGACTACGAGCAGTACTTC
CASRFWTDYEQYF
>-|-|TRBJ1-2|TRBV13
TGTGCCAGCAGCTCCCGCCACCAGCCAGTGGAGGCTAACTATGGCTACACCTTC
CASSSRHQPVEANYGYTF
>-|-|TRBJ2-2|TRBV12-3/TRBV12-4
TGTGCCAGCAGTTTATCTGGGAGTGGGGAGCTGTTTTTT
CASSLSGSGELFF
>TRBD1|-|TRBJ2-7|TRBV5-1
TGCGCCAGCAGCTTGAGGGTTTCGGGGATGCAGGGGGCCTACGAGCAGTACTTC
CASSLRVSGMQGAYEQYF
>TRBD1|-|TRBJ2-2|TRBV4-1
TGCGCCAGCAGCAATGGACCGGGACAGTTCACCGGGGAGCTGTTTTTT
CASSNGPGQFTGELFF
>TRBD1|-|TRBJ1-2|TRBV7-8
TGTGCCAGCAGCCGGGACAGGGTAAATTTCTATGGCTACACCTTC
CASSRDRVNFYGYTF
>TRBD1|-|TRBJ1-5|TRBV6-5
TGTGCCAGCAGGGACAGGGGTATTGCTAATCAGCCCCAGCATTTT
CASRDRGIANQPQHF
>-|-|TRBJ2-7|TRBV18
TGTGCCAGCTCACCGCAGAAGACAGGTTTGGAGCAGTACTTC
CASSPQKTGLEQYF
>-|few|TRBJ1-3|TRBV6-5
TGTGCCAGCAGGACAGATTCAACTGGAAACACCATATATTTT
CASRTDSTGNTIYF
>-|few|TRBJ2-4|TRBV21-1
TGTGCCAGCAGCTCAAAGGAGGGACAGGTAGCCAAAAACATTCAGTACTTC
CASSSKEGQVAKNIQYF
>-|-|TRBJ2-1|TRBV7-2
TGTGCCAGCAGCCCTATCCCTGGGGAGCGACATGAGCAGTTCTTC
CASSPIPGERHEQFF
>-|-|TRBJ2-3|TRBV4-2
TGTGCCAGCAGCCAAGATATCCCGGGTGGCGGCACAGATACGCAGTATTTT
CASSQDIPGGGTDTQYF
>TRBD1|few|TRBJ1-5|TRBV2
TGTGCCAGCAGCGCCGGGACAGCGAAACAGCCCCAGCATTTT
CASSAGTAKQPQHF
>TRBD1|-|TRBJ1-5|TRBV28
TGTGCCAGCAACCCCCTCGACAGGGCAAGTCAGCCCCAGCATTTT
CASNPLDRASQPQHF
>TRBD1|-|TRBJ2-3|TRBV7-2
TGTGCCAGCAGCTTAGCTAGGGGGCGGGCAGATACGCAGTATTTT
CASSLARGRADTQYF
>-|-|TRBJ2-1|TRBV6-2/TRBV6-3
TGTGCCAGCAGTTACCGTCTCAAAAGGGGGAATGAGCAGTTCTTC
CASSYRLKRGNEQFF
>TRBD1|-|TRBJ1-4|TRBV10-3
TGTGCCATCAGTGAAGGGGGCACTAATGAAAAACTGTTTTTT
CAISEGGTNEKLFF
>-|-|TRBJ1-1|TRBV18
TGTGCCAGCTCACCTTCCAGGGGAAACGCTGAAGCTTTCTTT
CASSPSRGNAEAFF
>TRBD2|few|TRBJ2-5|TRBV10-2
TGCGCCAGCAGGGCGGCTACTAGCGACGTCGTTTGGGAGACCCAGTACTTC
CASRAATSDVVWETQYF
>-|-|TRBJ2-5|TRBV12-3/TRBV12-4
TGTGCCAGCAGTGCGGGTGAGACCCAGTACTTC
CASSAGETQYF
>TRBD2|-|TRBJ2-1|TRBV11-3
TGTGCCAGCAGCTTAGACGGGACTAGCGGGATTGATGAGCAGTTCTTC
CASSLDGTSGIDEQFF
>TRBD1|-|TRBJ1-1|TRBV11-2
TGTGCCAGCAGTCAATACAGGGGTGGTAACACTGAAGCTTTCTTT
CASSQYRGGNTEAFF
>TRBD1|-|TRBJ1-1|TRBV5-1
TGCGCCAGCAGCTCAGCAGGGGGCCCCAACACTGAAGCTTTCTTT
CASSSAGGPNTEAFF
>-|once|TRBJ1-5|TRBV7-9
TGTGCCAGCAGCAAAAGGGCGGGGGATCAGCCCCAGCATTTT
CASSKRAGDQPQHF
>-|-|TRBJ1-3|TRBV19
TGTGCCAGTAGTAGCGGGGCCTCTGGAAACACCATATATTTT
CASSSGASGNTIYF
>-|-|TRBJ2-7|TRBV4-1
TGCGCCAGCAGCCAAGATCAGGGACTGGAGCAGTACTTC
CASSQDQGLEQYF
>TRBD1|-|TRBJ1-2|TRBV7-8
TGTGCCAGCAGCCCTACAGGGGCCTATGGCTACACCTTC
CASSPTGAYGYTF
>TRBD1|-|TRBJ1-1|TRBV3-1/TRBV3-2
TGTGCCAGCAGCCCTTCTCGGGGGACAGGGTATTTTCGGACTGAAGCTTTCTTT
CASSPSRGTGYFRTEAFF
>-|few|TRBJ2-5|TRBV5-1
TGCGCCAGCAGCTTGTCAGGGTCGGAGACCCAGTACTTC
CASSLSGSETQYF
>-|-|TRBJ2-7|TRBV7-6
TGTGCCAGCAGCTTAGCTGTAGGACACTCCTACGAGCAGTACTTC
CASSLAVGHSYEQYF
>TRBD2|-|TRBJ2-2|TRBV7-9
TGTGCCAGCCCGTCCGGACTAGCGGCGAACACCGGGGAGCTGTTTTTT
CASPSGLAANTGELFF
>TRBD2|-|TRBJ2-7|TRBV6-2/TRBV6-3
TGTGCCAGCAGTTCGCCTACTAGCGGATTTACCTACGAGCAGTACTTC
CASSSPTSGFTYEQYF
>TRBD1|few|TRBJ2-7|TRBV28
TGTGCCAGCAGTTGGACCGGGACAGGGCGACTTCCCCCCCCCTACGAGCAGTACTTC
CASSWTGTGRLPPPYEQYF
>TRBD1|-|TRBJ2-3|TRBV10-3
TGTGCCAACGGACAGGCCGGCACAGATACGCAGTATTTT
CANGQAGTDTQYF
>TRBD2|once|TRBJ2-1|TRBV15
TGTGCCACCAAGTCCCTAGCGGGGGGTGAAGCCTACAATGAGCAGTTCTTC
CATKSLAGGEAYNEQFF
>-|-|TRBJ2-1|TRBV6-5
TGTGCCACTGAGACGGGTTTAAGCTCCTACAATGAGCAGTTCTTC
CATETGLSSYNEQFF
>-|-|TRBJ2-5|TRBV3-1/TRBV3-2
TGTGCCAGCAGCCAAGCGTTGGAGACCCAGTACTTC
CASSQALETQYF
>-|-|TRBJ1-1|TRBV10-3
TGTGCCATCAGCGGGGAGGTGACCTCCTCTGAAGCTTTCTTT
CAISGEVTSSEAFF
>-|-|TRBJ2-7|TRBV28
TGTGCCAGCAGGAAACAGGGGGGGGACGAGCAGTACTTC
CASRKQGGDEQYF
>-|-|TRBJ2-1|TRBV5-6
TGTGCCAGCAGCTTGGAAGCCAACCTAAACAATGAGCAGTTCTTC
CASSLEANLNNEQFF
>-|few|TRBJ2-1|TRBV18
TGTGCCAGCTCAGTACGGGAGTTCAATGAGCAGTTCTTC
CASSVREFNEQFF
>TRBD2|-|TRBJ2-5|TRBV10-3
TGTGCCATCAGTGTTGGGGACTACCCAAGAGAAGGCCAGTACTTC
CAISVGDYPREGQYF
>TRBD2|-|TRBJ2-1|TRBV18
TGTGCCAGCTCACCACCTAGCGGGGTTTTGAATGAGCAGTTCTTC
CASSPPSGVLNEQFF
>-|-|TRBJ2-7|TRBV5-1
TGCGCCAGCAGCGGAACGGGAACCTCCTACGAGCAGTACTTC
CASSGTGTSYEQYF
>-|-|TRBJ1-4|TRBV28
TGTGCCAGCAGTTTAGACAGGGAAAAACTGTTTTTT
CASSLDREKLFF
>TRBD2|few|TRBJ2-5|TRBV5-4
TGTGCCAGCAGCTTGAAACTAGCGGGAGGAGAGACCCAGTACTTC
CASSLKLAGGETQYF